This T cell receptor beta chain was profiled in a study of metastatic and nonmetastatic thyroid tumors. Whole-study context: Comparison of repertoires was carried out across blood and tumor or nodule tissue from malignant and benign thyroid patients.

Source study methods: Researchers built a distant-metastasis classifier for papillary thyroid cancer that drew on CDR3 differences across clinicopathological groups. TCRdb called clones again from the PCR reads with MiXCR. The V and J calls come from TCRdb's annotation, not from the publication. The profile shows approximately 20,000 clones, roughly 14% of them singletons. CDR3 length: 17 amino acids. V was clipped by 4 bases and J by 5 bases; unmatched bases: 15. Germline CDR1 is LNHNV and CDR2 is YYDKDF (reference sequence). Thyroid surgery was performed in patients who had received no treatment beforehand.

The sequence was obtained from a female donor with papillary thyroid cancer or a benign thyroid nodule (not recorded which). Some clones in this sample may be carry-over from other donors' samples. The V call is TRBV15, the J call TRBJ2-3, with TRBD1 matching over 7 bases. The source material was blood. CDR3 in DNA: TGTGCCACCAGCAAAGTAGGCTTGACAGGGCGAGGAGATACGCAGTATTTT. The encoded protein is CATSKVGLTGRGDTQYF.